These 17 T cell receptor beta chains were all obtained from the same sample, sequenced in a study of CD8+ T cells in alopecia areata. Sequencing templates came from extracted RNA that was reverse transcribed into cDNA. Sequencing was performed with immunoSEQ multiplex PCR; in TCRdb, only in-frame clones are kept and a portion is missing. The table includes 120,000 or so clones, approximately 47% detected once. The sequenced material came from NKG2D-low CD8+ T cells sorted from blood. These receptors were obtained from a human donor with alopecia areata.

This chain joins TRBV5-4 and TRBJ1-1, with no clear D. From germline, CDR1 is SGHNT and CDR2 YYREEE (reference sequence). Trimming removed 0 bases from V and 5 bases from J, with 5 bases in between. The CDR3 runs 12 residues. CDR3 nucleotide sequence: TGTGCCAGCAGCTTGGCACAGACTGAAGCTTTCTTT. Amino acid sequence: CASSLAQTEAFF. Filled out from reference TRBV5-4 and TRBJ1-1, the complete variable domain reads ETGVTQSPTHLIKTRGQQVTLRCSSQSGHNTVSWYQQALGQGPQFIFQYYREEENGRGNFPPRFSGLQFPNYSSELNVNALELDDSALYLCASSLAQTEAFFGQGTRLTVV.

J is TRBJ2-2 and V is TRBV6-6; perhaps TRBD1 as D (6 bases). Per germline, CDR1 MNHNY and CDR2 SVGAGI (reference sequence). The length of the CDR3 is 15 residues. V lost 3 bases to trimming and J lost 5 bases, with 13 bases between them. Written as DNA, the CDR3 is TGTGCCAGCAGTTATTACAGGGAGTTTACCGGGGAGCTGTTTTTT. Encoded protein: CASSYYREFTGELFF.

V gene TRBV15 combines with J gene TRBJ2-5; D not resolved. This CDR3 has 11 residues. Between the trimmed V and J ends, which lost 6 bases and 1 base, there was a span of 3 bases. CDR1 and CDR2 (germline): LNHNV, YYDKDF (reference sequence). The DNA of the CDR3 is TGTGCCACCAGATTCCAAGAGACCCAGTACTTC. Protein sequence: CATRFQETQYF.

CDR3 residues: CASSLHATDTQYF. The CDR3 DNA reads TGCGCCAGCAGTCTCCACGCAACAGATACGCAGTATTTT. This sequence joins TRBV23-1 and TRBJ2-3; no definite D call. TRBV23-1 is an open reading frame, and its role is uncertain. V was clipped by 4 bases and J by 3 bases, with 8 bases between them. The CDR3 runs 13 residues.

The chain employs TRBV6-5 and TRBJ2-2; TRBD1 might be the D (5 bases). The CDR3 is 14 amino acids. Trimming pared 2 bases from V and 7 bases from J, leaving 11 bases between. Germline assignment: CDR1 MNHEY and CDR2 SVGAGI. The CDR3 spells CASSYARANGELFF. The CDR3 coding sequence is TGTGCCAGCAGTTACGCCAGGGCTAACGGGGAGCTGTTTTTT.

The gene calls are TRBV30 and TRBJ1-2, with D possibly being TRBD1 (5 bases). V was cut by 0 bases and J by 4 bases, with 15 bases left in between. CDR1 and CDR2 (germline): GTSNPN, SVGIG (reference sequence). CDR3 size: 15 residues. The CDR3 sequence: CAWSVGQPRGYGYTF. Written as DNA, the CDR3 is TGTGCCTGGAGTGTAGGGCAGCCTAGGGGCTATGGCTACACCTTC.

There are a few counts of this clone. The chain carries TRBV29-1 and TRBJ1-1; D is undetermined. V shed 7 bases and J shed 4 bases, with 16 bases lying between them. The germline V gene has CDR1 SQVTM and CDR2 ANQGSEA. This CDR3 contains 13 residues. The DNA of the CDR3 is TGCAGCGGATGGGTTGGGAAGGTCACTGAAGCTTTCTTT. This codes for CSGWVGKVTEAFF. Using reference TRBV29-1 and TRBJ1-1 for the parts outside the CDR3, the full variable domain is SAVISQKPSRDICQRGTSLTIQCQVDSQVTMMFWYRQQPGQSLTLIATANQGSEATYESGFVIDKFPISRPNLTFSTLTVSNMSPEDSSIYLCSGWVGKVTEAFFGQGTRLTVV.

This clone has more than one count but fewer than ten. The rearrangement joins TRBV7-9 to TRBJ2-1; a weak D match, TRBD2 (5 bases). V dropped 6 bases and J dropped 6 bases, with 12 bases sitting between them. CDR1 is SEHNR and CDR2 is FQNEAQ in the germline V gene (reference sequence). The CDR3 is made up of 13 amino acids. The CDR3 protein is CASRPGLGNEQFF. Here the CDR3 DNA reads TGTGCCAGCAGGCCGGGGTTAGGCAATGAGCAGTTCTTC.

This clone was seen a few times. The chain is built from TRBV7-9 and TRBJ2-3, with D perhaps matching TRBD1 or TRBD2 (5 bases each). Trimming removed 5 bases at V and 0 bases at J, with 12 bases between. The CDR3 spans 15 residues. CDR1 and CDR2 from the germline V gene are SEHNR and FQNEAQ (reference sequence). Written as DNA, the CDR3 is TGTGCCAGCAGCCCGGGGCCGGCGAGCACAGATACGCAGTATTTT. This sequence encodes CASSPGPASTDTQYF.

This clone occurred a few times. The rearrangement joins TRBV7-9 to TRBJ2-7; D uncertain. CDR3 size: 14 residues. The germline CDR1 and CDR2 sequences are SEHNR and FQNEAQ (reference sequence). The V end was cut by 1 base, the J end by 6 bases, with 13 bases between. The CDR3, as DNA: TGTGCCAGCAGCTTAGGTCGGCCCCCCAGCGAGCAGTACTTC. Translating gives CASSLGRPPSEQYF.

The chain has TRBV7-3 and TRBJ2-3, with D perhaps matching TRBD2 (5 bases). The CDR3 runs to 17 residues. Germline values: CDR1 SGHTA, CDR2 FQGTGA. Trimming shortened V by 4 bases and J by 0 bases, and 17 bases separated the two germline ends. CDR3: CASSSNQWTASTDTQYF. DNA for the CDR3: TGTGCCAGCAGCTCAAACCAGTGGACTGCCAGCACAGATACGCAGTATTTT.

This rearrangement joins TRBV27 to TRBJ2-4; perhaps D is TRBD1 or TRBD2 (5 bases each). The CDR3 runs to 14 residues. CDR1 is MNHEY, CDR2 SMNVEV, per germline (reference sequence). Trimming removed 6 bases from V and 9 bases from J, with 18 bases in between. In DNA, the CDR3 is TGTGCCAGCAGATCTATCGCCAGGGACGGCATTCAGTACTTC. This translates into CASRSIARDGIQYF.

This clone occurred a few times. J is TRBJ2-5 and V is TRBV10-3; TRBD1 agrees at 7 bases. The CDR3 runs to 14 residues. Germline lookup yields CDR1 ENHRY and CDR2 SYGVKD. V was clipped by 4 bases and J by 3 bases; unmatched bases: 5. CDR3: CAISAETGEETQYF. The CDR3 DNA sequence: TGTGCCATCAGTGCAGAAACAGGGGAAGAGACCCAGTACTTC.

This clone was picked up a small number of times. CDR3 in DNA: TGTGCCTGGAGTGCAGGGACAGGCGACACAGATACGCAGTATTTT. Translating it yields CAWSAGTGDTDTQYF. V gene TRBV30 combines with J gene TRBJ2-3; 8 bases are a match to TRBD1. Germline lookup yields CDR1 GTSNPN and CDR2 SVGIG (reference sequence). V shed 1 base and J 2 bases; nucleotides not matched to a gene: 5. The CDR3 sequence is 15 residues long.

This clone was detected only a few times. This chain links TRBV29-1 with TRBJ1-4; D ambiguous. CDR1 is SQVTM, CDR2 ANQGSEA, per germline. Trimming left V 6 bases short and J 7 bases short, with 15 bases between. The CDR3 has 13 amino acids. This CDR3 is CSVEGGMGEKLFF. The CDR3 DNA reads TGCAGCGTCGAGGGCGGGATGGGTGAAAAACTGTTTTTT.

This clone has more than one count but fewer than ten. The rearrangement links TRBV29-1 to TRBJ2-1; D gene unclear. Germline-derived CDR1 and CDR2 are SQVTM and ANQGSEA. The germline V and J ends were trimmed by 4 bases and 14 bases, with 21 bases remaining between them. The CDR3 contains 13 residues. The CDR3 DNA reads TGCAGCGTTGGGAACGATGCGCCAGGTGTGGAGTTCTTC. Translated: CSVGNDAPGVEFF.

V gene TRBV6-6 combines with J gene TRBJ2-7; D unclear. CDR1 and CDR2 (germline): MNHNY, SVGAGI (reference sequence). Trimming left V 6 bases short and J 4 bases short, with 7 bases between. This CDR3 is built from 11 residues. CDR3 coding DNA: TGTGCCAGCAGCGGCCCTTACGAGCAGTACTTC. Amino acids: CASSGPYEQYF.